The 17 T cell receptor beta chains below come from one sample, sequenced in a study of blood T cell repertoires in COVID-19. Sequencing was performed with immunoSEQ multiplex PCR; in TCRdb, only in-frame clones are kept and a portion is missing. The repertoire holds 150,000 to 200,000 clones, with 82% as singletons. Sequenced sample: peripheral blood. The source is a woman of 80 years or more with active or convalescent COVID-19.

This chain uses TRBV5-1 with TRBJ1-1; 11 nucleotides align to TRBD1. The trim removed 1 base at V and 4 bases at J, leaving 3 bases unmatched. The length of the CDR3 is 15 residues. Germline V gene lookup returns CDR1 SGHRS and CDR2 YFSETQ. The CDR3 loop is CASSLSGQGVTEAFF. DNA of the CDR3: TGCGCCAGCAGCTTGTCGGGACAGGGGGTCACTGAAGCTTTCTTT.

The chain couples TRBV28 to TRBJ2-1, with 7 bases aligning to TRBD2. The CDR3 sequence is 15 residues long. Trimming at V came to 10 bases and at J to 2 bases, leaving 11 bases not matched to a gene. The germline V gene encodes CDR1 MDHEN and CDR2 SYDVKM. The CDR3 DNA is TGTGCCACCTACGCCCAGCGGGGTCCCTACAATGAGCAGTTCTTC. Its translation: CATYAQRGPYNEQFF.

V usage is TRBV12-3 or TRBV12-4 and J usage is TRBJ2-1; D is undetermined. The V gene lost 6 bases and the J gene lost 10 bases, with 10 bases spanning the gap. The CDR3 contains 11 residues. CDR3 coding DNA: TGTGCCAGCAGCCGTCTGGGCGAGCAGTTCTTC. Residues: CASSRLGEQFF.

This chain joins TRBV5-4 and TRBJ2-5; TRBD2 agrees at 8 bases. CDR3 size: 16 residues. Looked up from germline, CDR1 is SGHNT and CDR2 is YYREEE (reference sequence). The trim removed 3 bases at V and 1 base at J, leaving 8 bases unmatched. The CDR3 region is CASSWGSGALQETQYF. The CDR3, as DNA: TGTGCCAGCAGCTGGGGTAGCGGGGCCCTCCAAGAGACCCAGTACTTC.

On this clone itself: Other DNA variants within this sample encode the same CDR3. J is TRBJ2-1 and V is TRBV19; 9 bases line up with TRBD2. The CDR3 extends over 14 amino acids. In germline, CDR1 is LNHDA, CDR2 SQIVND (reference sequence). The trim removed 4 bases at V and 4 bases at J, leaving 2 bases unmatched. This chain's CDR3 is CASSSGRAYNEQFF. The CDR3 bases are TGTGCCAGTAGTAGCGGGAGGGCATACAATGAGCAGTTCTTC.

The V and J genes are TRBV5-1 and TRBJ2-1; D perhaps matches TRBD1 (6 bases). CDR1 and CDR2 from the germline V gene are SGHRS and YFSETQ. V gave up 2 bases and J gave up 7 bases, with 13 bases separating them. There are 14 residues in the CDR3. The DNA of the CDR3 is TGCGCCAGCAGCTTTGGGGACACTCAGAATGAGCAGTTCTTC. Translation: CASSFGDTQNEQFF.

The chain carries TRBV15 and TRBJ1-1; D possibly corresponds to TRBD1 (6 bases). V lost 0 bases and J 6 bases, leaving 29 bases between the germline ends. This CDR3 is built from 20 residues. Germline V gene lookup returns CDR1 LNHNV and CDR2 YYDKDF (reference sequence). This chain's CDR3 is CATSRDSALRARRGGSEAFF. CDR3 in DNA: TGTGCCACCAGCAGAGATTCCGCATTAAGGGCCCGGCGGGGGGGCTCTGAAGCTTTCTTT.

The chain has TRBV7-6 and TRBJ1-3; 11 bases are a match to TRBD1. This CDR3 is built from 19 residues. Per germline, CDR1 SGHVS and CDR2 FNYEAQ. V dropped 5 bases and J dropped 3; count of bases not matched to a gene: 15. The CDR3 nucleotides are TGTGCCAGCAGCCCGCGCGACCGGGACAGGGGGTTTATTGGAAACACCATATATTTT. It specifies CASSPRDRDRGFIGNTIYF. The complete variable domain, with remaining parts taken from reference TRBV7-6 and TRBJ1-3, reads GAGVSQSPRYKVTKRGQDVALRCDPISGHVSLYWYRQALGQGPEFLTYFNYEAQQDKSGLPNDRFSAERPEGSISTLTIQRTEQRDSAMYRCASSPRDRDRGFIGNTIYFGEGSWLTVV.

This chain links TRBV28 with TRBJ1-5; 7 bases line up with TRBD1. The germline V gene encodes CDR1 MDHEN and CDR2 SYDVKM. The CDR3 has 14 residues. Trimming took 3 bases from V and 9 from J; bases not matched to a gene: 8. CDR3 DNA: TGTGCCAGCAGTTTTTCCAGGGGGGATTGGCCCCAGCATTTT. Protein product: CASSFSRGDWPQHF.

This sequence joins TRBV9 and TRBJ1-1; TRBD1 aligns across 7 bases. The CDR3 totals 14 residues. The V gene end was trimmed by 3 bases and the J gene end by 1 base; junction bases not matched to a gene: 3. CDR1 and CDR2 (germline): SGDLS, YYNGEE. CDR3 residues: CASSGGTANTEAFF. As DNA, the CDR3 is TGTGCCAGCAGCGGCGGGACAGCGAACACTGAAGCTTTCTTT.

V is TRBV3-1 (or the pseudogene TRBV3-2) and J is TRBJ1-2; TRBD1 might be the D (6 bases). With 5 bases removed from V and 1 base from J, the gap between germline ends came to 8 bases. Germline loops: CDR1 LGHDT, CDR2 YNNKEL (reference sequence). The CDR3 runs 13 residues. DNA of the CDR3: TGTGCCAGCAGCAGGGGGGGTAACTATGGCTACACCTTC. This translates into CASSRGGNYGYTF.

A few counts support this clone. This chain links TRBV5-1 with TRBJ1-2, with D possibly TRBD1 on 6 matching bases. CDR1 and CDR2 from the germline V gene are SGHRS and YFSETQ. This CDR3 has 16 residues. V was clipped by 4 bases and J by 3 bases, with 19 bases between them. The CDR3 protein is CASSISAGVRDYGYTF. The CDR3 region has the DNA TGCGCCAGCAGCATCTCCGCAGGGGTACGGGACTATGGCTACACCTTC.

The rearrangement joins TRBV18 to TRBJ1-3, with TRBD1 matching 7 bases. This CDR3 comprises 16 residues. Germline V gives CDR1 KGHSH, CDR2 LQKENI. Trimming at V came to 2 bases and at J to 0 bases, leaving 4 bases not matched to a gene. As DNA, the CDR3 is TGTGCCAGCTCACCAACAGGGGATTACTCTGGAAACACCATATATTTT. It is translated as CASSPTGDYSGNTIYF.

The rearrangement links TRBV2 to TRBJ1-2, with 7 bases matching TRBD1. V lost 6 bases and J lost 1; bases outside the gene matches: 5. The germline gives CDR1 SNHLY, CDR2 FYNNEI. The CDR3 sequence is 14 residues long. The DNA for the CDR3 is TGTGCCAGCAGCGGGACAGTCGGTAACTATGGCTACACCTTC. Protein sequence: CASSGTVGNYGYTF.

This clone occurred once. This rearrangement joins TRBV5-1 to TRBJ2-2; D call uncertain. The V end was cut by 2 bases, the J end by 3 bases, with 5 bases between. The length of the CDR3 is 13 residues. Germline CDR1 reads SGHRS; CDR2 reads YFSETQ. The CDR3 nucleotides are TGCGCCAGCAGCTTCTTCGACACCGGGGAGCTGTTTTTT. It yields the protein CASSFFDTGELFF.

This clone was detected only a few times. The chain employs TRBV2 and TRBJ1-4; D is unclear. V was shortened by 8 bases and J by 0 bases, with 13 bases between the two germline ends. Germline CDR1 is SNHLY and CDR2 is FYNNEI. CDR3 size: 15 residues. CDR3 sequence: CASGLTIATNEKLFF. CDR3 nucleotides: TGTGCCAGCGGGCTAACGATTGCAACTAATGAAAAACTGTTTTTT.

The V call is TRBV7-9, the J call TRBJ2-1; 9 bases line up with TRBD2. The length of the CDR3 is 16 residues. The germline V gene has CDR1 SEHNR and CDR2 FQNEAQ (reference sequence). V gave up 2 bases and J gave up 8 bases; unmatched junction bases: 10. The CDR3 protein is CASSLPSGRFRDEQFF. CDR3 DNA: TGTGCCAGCAGCTTACCCAGCGGGAGGTTTCGGGATGAGCAGTTCTTC.